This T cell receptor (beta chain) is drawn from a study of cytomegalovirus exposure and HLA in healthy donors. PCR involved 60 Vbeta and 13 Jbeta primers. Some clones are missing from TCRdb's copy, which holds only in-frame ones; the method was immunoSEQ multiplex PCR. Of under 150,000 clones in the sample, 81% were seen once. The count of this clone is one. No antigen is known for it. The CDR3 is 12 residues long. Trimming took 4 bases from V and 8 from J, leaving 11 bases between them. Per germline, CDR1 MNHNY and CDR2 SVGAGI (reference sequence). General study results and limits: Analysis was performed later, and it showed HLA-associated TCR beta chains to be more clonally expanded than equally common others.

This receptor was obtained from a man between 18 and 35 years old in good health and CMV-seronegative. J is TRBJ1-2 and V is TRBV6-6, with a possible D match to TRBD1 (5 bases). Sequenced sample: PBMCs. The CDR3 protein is CASSLDSKGYTF. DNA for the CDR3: TGTGCCAGCAGTTTAGACAGTAAGGGCTACACCTTC.